A selection of T cell receptor beta chains follows, all from one sample in a study of identical twins. One entry per CDR3 protein, called by TCRdb with MiXCR from the 5' RACE reads. The sample shows 1,800,000 or so distinct CDR3 sequences, 25% to 35% of them seen only once. The specimen sequenced was cord blood. The receptor source for this set is a newborn girl in good health. The CDR3 runs from the conserved cysteine through the conserved F or W. The D gene is left open where the match is weak. Clone sizes are given selectively: once, few, many, or a class where the clone is expanded.

J,size,V,D,CDR3,DNA
TRBJ2-7,.,TRBV14,TRBD2,CASRKTSGISYEQYF,TGTGCCAGCAGGAAGACTAGCGGGATCTCCTACGAGCAGTACTTC
TRBJ2-1,.,TRBV28,.,CASPRGTQQFF,TGTGCCAGCCCTCGCGGGACTCAGCAGTTCTTC
TRBJ2-3,.,TRBV7-2,TRBD2,CASSLSLAGGGTDTQYF,TGTGCCAGCAGCTTATCCCTAGCGGGAGGAGGAACAGATACGCAGTATTTT
TRBJ2-7,few,TRBV20-1,.,CSAITHRVEQYF,TGCAGTGCTATCACCCACAGGGTGGAGCAGTACTTC
TRBJ1-2,few,TRBV28,.,CASSWGSYGYTF,TGTGCCAGCAGCTGGGGATCCTATGGCTACACCTTC
TRBJ2-3,.,TRBV12-3/TRBV12-4,.,CASRPDWHTDTEYF,TGTGCCAGCAGACCAGACTGGCACACAGATACGGAATATTTT
TRBJ1-2,few,TRBV25-1,TRBD1,CASSDRGGWHYGYTF,TGTGCCAGCAGTGATCGAGGGGGCTGGCACTATGGCTACACCTTC
TRBJ1-5,once,TRBV10-2,TRBD1,CASRGTGMLQPQHF,TGCGCCAGCAGAGGGACAGGGATGCTACAGCCCCAGCATTTT
TRBJ1-5,few,TRBV10-3,.,CAISDLGVSNQPQHF,TGTGCCATCAGTGATCTTGGAGTTAGCAATCAGCCCCAGCATTTT
TRBJ2-5,few,TRBV7-9,TRBD2,CASSSTSGAGRAQYF,TGTGCCAGCAGCTCGACTAGCGGGGCTGGCAGGGCCCAGTACTTC
TRBJ2-1,few,TRBV20-1,.,CSARDRLETTRLHNEQFF,TGCAGTGCTAGAGATCGGTTGGAGACTACCCGACTGCACAATGAGCAGTTCTTC
TRBJ2-4,few,TRBV6-5,.,CASSRPHALAKNIQYF,TGTGCCAGCAGCAGACCGCACGCACTAGCCAAAAACATTCAGTACTTC
TRBJ1-6,.,TRBV2,.,CASSEELVNSPLHF,TGTGCCAGCAGTGAGGAGCTCGTTAATTCACCCCTCCACTTT
TRBJ2-1,.,TRBV12-3/TRBV12-4,TRBD2,CASSASSGSGFGNEQFF,TGTGCCAGCAGCGCCTCTAGCGGGAGCGGGTTTGGCAATGAGCAGTTCTTC
TRBJ2-7,.,TRBV27,TRBD1,CASSLSWQGAYEQYF,TGCGCCAGCAGTTTATCGTGGCAGGGGGCCTACGAGCAGTACTTC